Listed below are T cell receptor beta chains from one sample, sequenced in a study of blood T cell repertoires in COVID-19. The assay was immunoSEQ multiplex PCR, and TCRdb's table has in-frame clones only and misses some. The sample includes 150,000 or so clones, roughly 93% of them seen just once. What was sequenced was peripheral blood. These receptors were taken from a woman aged 55-70 years with COVID-19, enrolled during active disease. Each CDR3 is given with its conserved first and last residue. The D gene is left open where the match is weak. Rows may omit the clone size; those that give it use once, few, many or a size class.

v_call	d_call	j_call	clone_size	cdr3_nt	cdr3_aa
TRBV5-4	-	TRBJ1-1	-	TGTGCCAGCAGCTTAAACGGTGCGAACACTGAAGCTTTCTTT	CASSLNGANTEAFF
TRBV27	-	TRBJ1-6	-	TGTGCCAGCAGTTTCAGGCTAGCGGCAGCGAGCTCCTATAATTCACCCCTCCACTTT	CASSFRLAAASSYNSPLHF
TRBV19	TRBD1	TRBJ1-5	-	TGTGCCAGTAGTATGTCGGACAGGGGGCTTCAGCCCCAGCATTTT	CASSMSDRGLQPQHF
TRBV7-9	TRBD1	TRBJ1-5	-	TGTGCCAGCAGCTTTCTGACGACAGGGGAAAGCAATCAGCCCCAGCATTTT	CASSFLTTGESNQPQHF
TRBV12-3/TRBV12-4	-	TRBJ1-3	-	TGTGCCAGCAGACAGAGCTCTGGAAACACCATATATTTT	CASRQSSGNTIYF
TRBV7-2	TRBD1	TRBJ2-1	-	TGTGCCAGCAGCCCAGGACAGGTTGTGTATGAGCAGTTCTTC	CASSPGQVVYEQFF
TRBV9	-	TRBJ2-3	-	TGTGCCAGCAGCGTAGCTACAGGACAGACCACAGATACGCAGTATTTT	CASSVATGQTTDTQYF
TRBV4-2	-	TRBJ1-2	once	TGTGCCAGCAGCCAAGAGCCCAGGGTAAGGTATGGCTACACCTTC	CASSQEPRVRYGYTF
TRBV12-3/TRBV12-4	-	TRBJ2-5	-	TGTGCCAGCAGTTTACTCGGGTCGTCCCAGTACTTC	CASSLLGSSQYF
TRBV19	TRBD1	TRBJ1-6	-	TGTGCCAGTAGTGCCCCCCGGGACAGGCAAAATTCACCCCTCCACTTT	CASSAPRDRQNSPLHF
TRBV6-5	-	TRBJ1-1	-	TGTGCCAGCAGCTACAACGGGGGGGAGTTGGGCACTGAAGCTTTCTTT	CASSYNGGELGTEAFF